These 9 T cell receptor beta chains were sequenced from one sample in a study of blood T cell repertoires in COVID-19 (TCRdb year 2020). The library was generated by the immunoSEQ multiplex PCR assay. The immuneACCESS repertoire file appears here via TCRdb, limited to in-frame rearrangements. These files lack a portion of the clones; in checked studies, under half of the deficit traces to unresolved V genes, and the cause of the others is not known. The sample table holds about 280,000 clones, of which around 85% were seen once. The top ten clones comprise 2% to 3% of the sample. Sequencing used PBMCs or T cells enriched from blood (not recorded which). These receptor sequences come from a woman in her forties or fifties who had recovered from COVID-19.

This clone was found once. The chain employs TRBV6-1 and TRBJ2-7; TRBD1 is a possible D gene (5 bases). The ends were cut back, 2 bases at V and 2 bases at J, with 7 bases in the middle. The CDR3 totals 13 residues. CDR1 and CDR2 (germline): MNHNS, SASEGT. In DNA, the CDR3 is TGTGCCAGCAGTGAACAGGGCACCTACGAGCAGTACTTC. Translated, it gives CASSEQGTYEQYF.

V usage is TRBV12-5 and J usage is TRBJ2-1; the D gene is possibly TRBD2 (6 bases). Trimming left V 8 bases short and J 2 bases short, with 13 bases between. Per germline, CDR1 LGHNT and CDR2 FRNRAP. This CDR3 region has 14 residues. The CDR3 DNA sequence: TGTGCTAGTCAGACTGGCGGGGCCTACAATGAGCAGTTCTTC. The encoded protein is CASQTGGAYNEQFF.

The rearrangement links TRBV19 to TRBJ1-5, with D perhaps TRBD1 (5 bases). V was clipped by 3 bases and J by 4 bases, with 10 bases between them. This CDR3 contains 14 residues. The germline V gene encodes CDR1 LNHDA and CDR2 SQIVND (reference sequence). For the CDR3, the DNA is TGTGCCAGTAGTATTCGACGGGGGAATCAGCCCCAGCATTTT. Protein: CASSIRRGNQPQHF.

The chain employs TRBV28 and TRBJ2-1; no reliable D call. The CDR3 is 12 residues long. Germline lookup yields CDR1 MDHEN and CDR2 SYDVKM. V was clipped by 6 bases and J by 5 bases, with 8 bases between them. The CDR3 is CASSPSDNEQFF. CDR3 DNA: TGTGCCAGCAGCCCTTCTGACAATGAGCAGTTCTTC.

The count of this clone is one. The J gene is TRBJ1-3, the V gene TRBV19, with D possibly matching TRBD1 (5 bases). Looked up from germline, CDR1 is LNHDA and CDR2 is SQIVND (reference sequence). CDR3 size: 15 residues. The germline V and J ends were trimmed by 6 bases and 0 bases, with 12 bases remaining between them. CDR3 in amino acids: CASSKVQDSGNTIYF. Written as DNA, the CDR3 is TGTGCCAGTAGCAAAGTACAGGACTCTGGAAACACCATATATTTT.

The V and J genes are TRBV7-9 and TRBJ1-1; D uncertain. V gave up 1 base and J gave up 10 bases, with 10 bases separating them. CDR3 size: 12 residues. CDR1 and CDR2 from the germline V gene are SEHNR and FQNEAQ (reference sequence). The CDR3 reads CASSLVFSVAFF. CDR3 bases: TGTGCCAGCAGCTTAGTTTTCTCCGTAGCTTTCTTT.

The V gene is TRBV5-8, the J gene TRBJ1-5; D is unresolved. In germline, CDR1 is SGHTS, CDR2 YDEGEE. The V and J ends lost 4 bases and 4 bases respectively, with 9 bases between them. The CDR3 is 13 amino acids. In nucleotides, the CDR3 is TGTGCCAGCAGCGCGGGAGAAAATCAGCCCCAGCATTTT. It specifies CASSAGENQPQHF. The entire variable domain, with the rest obtained from reference TRBV5-8 and TRBJ1-5, is as follows: EAGVTQSPTHLIKTRGQQATLRCSPISGHTSVYWYQQALGLGLQFLLWYDEGEERNRGNFPPRFSGRQFPNYSSELNVNALELEDSALYLCASSAGENQPQHFGDGTRLSIL.

The rearrangement uses TRBV5-4 and TRBJ1-2; no clear D gene. Looked up from germline, CDR1 is SGHNT and CDR2 is YYREEE (reference sequence). The CDR3 consists of 13 residues. V lost 2 bases and J lost 6, with 11 bases in between. This chain's CDR3 is CASSFGEVNGYTF. The CDR3, as DNA: TGTGCCAGCAGCTTCGGGGAGGTTAATGGCTACACCTTC.

The V call is TRBV14, the J call TRBJ1-4; 11 bases match TRBD1. The length of the CDR3 is 16 residues. The V gene's germline CDR1 is SGHDN and CDR2 FVKESK. V dropped 4 bases and J dropped 4; count of bases not matched to a gene: 5. The CDR3, as DNA: TGTGCCAGCAGCCTCGGACAGGGGGCGGGTAATGAAAAACTGTTTTTT. Translation: CASSLGQGAGNEKLFF.